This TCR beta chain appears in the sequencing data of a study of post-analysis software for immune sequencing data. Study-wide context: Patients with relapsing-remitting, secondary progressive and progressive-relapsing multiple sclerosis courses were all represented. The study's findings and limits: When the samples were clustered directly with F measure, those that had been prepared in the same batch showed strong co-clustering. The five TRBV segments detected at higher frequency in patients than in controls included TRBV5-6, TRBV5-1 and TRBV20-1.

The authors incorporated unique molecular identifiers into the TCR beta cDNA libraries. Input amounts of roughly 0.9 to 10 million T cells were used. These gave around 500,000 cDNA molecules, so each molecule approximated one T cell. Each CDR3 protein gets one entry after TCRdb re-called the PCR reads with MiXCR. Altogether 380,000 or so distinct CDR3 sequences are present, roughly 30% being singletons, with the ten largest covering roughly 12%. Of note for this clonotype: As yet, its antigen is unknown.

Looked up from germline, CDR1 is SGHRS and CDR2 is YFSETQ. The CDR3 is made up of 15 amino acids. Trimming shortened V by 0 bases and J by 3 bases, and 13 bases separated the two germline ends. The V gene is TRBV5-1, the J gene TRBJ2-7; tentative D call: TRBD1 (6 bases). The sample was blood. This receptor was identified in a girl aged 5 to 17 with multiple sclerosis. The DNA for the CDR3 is TGCGCCAGCAGCTTGGCTGGGGGCTACGGCTACGAGCAGTACTTC. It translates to CASSLAGGYGYEQYF.